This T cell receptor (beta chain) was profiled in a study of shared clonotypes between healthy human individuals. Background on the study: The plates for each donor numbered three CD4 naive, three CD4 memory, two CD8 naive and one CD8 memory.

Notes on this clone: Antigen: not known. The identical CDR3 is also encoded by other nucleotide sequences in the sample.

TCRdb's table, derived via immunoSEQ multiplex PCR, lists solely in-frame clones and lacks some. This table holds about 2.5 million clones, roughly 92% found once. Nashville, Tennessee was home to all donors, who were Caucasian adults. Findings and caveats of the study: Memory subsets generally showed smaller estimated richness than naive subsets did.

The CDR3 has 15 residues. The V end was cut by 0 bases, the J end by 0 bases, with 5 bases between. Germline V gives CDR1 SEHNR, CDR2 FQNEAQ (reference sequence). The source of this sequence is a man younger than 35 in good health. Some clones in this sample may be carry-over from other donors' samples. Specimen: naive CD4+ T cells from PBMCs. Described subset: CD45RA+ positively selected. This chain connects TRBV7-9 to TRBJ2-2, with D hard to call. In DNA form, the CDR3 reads TGTGCCAGCAGCTTAGCCGGGCCGAACACCGGGGAGCTGTTTTTT. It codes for CASSLAGPNTGELFF.